This T cell receptor beta chain derives from a study of graft-versus-host responses after intestinal transplantation (dated by TCRdb to about 2021). The study in broad terms: The transplants that recipients got were multivisceral, liver-intestinal, or isolated intestinal. Anti-thymocyte globulin induction was given to all recipients, followed by maintenance tacrolimus and steroids for 2 to 4 years. After intestinal transplantation, graft-versus-host and host-versus-graft alloreactive T cell clones were followed in the graft, circulation and bone marrow using bulk TCR-beta CDR3 sequencing. Alloreactive clones were identified by sequencing pre-transplant mixed lymphocyte reaction products and comparing them with unstimulated pre-transplant donor and recipient T cells. Of the roughly 25 intestinal transplant recipients enrolled in the cohort, one of whom was a retransplant, 3 patients without pretransplant specimens were excluded. Donor T cell macrochimerism was defined as a peak of at least 4% donor T cells among recipient peripheral blood mononuclear cells. Rather than being sequenced by the commercial service, samples from three later patients were sequenced in-house on an Illumina MiSeq and processed with MiXCR.

The time point label of this sample denotes: cells obtained before transplantation from donor or recipient. CD3+CD4+ and CD3+CD8+ populations were FACS-sorted from unstimulated pre-transplant donor and recipient cells taken from spleen or lymph nodes. Receptors were amplified or captured by the immunoSEQ multiplex PCR assay. For most patients, genomic DNA was isolated with the Qiagen DNeasy Blood and Tissue Kit and sent frozen to Adaptive Biotechnologies for TCR sequencing. High-throughput TCR-beta CDR3 sequencing of genomic DNA from most patients was performed by Adaptive Biotechnologies. The source study handled its data this way. TCR sequencing data were retrieved from Adaptive's ImmunoSEQ software for 18 patients, whereas three other patients were processed with MiXCR and VDJtools. CD4 versus CD8 sorting errors were corrected by removing sequences found in both subsets at a frequency ratio below 5:1. CDR3 nucleotide sequences shared by donor and recipient were removed because the origin of these sequences could not be assigned. To be classed as alloreactive, a clone needed at least 2-fold expansion over unstimulated cells and a minimum CFSE-low frequency of 0.002% (template counts) or 0.001% (read counts). Clones were considered mappable if detected in sequenced pre-transplant spleen, lymph node, or MLR CFSE-low populations of the donor or recipient. Cumulative frequency of alloreactive clones was calculated as a percentage of all sequences weighted by copy number. The table comes from immuneACCESS by way of TCRdb, which keeps in-frame sequences with V and J called. Part of the clones is missing from these tables; in studies checked, under half for an unresolved V gene and the rest for unknown reasons. From that table come the V and J calls and clone size; the DNA was used to work out D and trimming. The sample contains under 100,000 clones, roughly 80% of them found a single time. The ten largest clones capture more than 0.8% of the sample.

Inclusive of the bounding cysteine and phenylalanine, the CDR3 is 19 residues long. Just CDR3 DNA is preserved here, 57 bases in frame from base 1. In its sample, this clone was seen a few times. It lacks a known antigen. There are no base qualities to consult, and no much larger clone falls within one base. Results and caveats for the whole study, not just this receptor: GvH clones were found in recipient bone marrow, and some of the GvH clones appeared earlier in ileal mucosa or blood, which is consistent with an intestinal mucosal origin. In patients with donor T cell macrochimerism, the allografts had high GvH to HvG T cell clonal ratios. Conclusions were limited by the relatively low number and heterogeneity of intestinal transplant patients. Early after transplant, peak levels of circulating GvH clones were found to be associated with declines in HvG clones.

This sequence originates from a human donor who received an intestinal transplant. The sequences come from unstimulated CD4+ T cells sorted from spleen or lymph node cells, collected before intestinal transplant. This chain joins TRBV21-1 to TRBJ2-5; no check of the table's D call, TRBD2, against the DNA was made. The DNA matches TRBJ2-7 better at its end, which makes the J call doubtful. TRBV21-1 is tagged as a pseudogene. The DNA sequence is given as TGTGCCAGCAGCAAAGCCCATCTAGCGGGGGGAACCGTTCGGGACGAGCAGTACTTC. It is translated as CASSKAHLAGGTVRDEQYF.